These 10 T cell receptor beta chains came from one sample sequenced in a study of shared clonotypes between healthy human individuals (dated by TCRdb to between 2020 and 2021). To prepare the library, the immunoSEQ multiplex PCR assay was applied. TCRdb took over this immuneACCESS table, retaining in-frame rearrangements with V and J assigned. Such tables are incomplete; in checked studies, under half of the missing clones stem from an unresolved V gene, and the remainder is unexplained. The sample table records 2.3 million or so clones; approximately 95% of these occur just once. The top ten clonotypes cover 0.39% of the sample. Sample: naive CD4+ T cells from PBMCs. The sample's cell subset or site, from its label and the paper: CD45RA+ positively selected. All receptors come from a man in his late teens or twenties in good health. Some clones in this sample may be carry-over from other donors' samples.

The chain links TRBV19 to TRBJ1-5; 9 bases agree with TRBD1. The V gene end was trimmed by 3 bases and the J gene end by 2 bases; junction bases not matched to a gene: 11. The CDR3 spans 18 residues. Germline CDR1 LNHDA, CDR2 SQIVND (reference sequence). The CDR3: CASSIPKRTGVGNQPQHF. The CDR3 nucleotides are TGTGCCAGTAGTATTCCCAAACGGACAGGGGTAGGCAATCAGCCCCAGCATTTT.

CDR3 DNA: TGTGCCAGCAGCTTCGACAGGGTAGCGCACGAGCAGTACTTC. Its translation: CASSFDRVAHEQYF. The gene calls are TRBV13 and TRBJ2-7; 7 bases agree with TRBD1. Per germline, CDR1 PRHDT and CDR2 FYEKMQ (reference sequence). The ends lost 3 bases at V and 5 bases at J; junction bases unmatched: 7. This CDR3 is built from 14 residues.

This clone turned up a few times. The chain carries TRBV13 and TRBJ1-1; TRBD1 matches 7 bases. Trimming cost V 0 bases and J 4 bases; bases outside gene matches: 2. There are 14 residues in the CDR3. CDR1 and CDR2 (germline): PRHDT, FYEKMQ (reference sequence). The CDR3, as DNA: TGTGCCAGCAGCTTAGGTAGGGGGCCCACTGAAGCTTTCTTT. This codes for CASSLGRGPTEAFF.

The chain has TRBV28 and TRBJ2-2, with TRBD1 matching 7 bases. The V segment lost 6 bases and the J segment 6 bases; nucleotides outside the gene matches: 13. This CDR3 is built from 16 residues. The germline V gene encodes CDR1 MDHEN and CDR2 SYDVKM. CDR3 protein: CASSLILTGQAGELFF. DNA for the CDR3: TGTGCCAGCAGCCTAATACTGACAGGGCAGGCCGGGGAGCTGTTTTTT. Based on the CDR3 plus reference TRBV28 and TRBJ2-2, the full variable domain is DVKVTQSSRYLVKRTGEKVFLECVQDMDHENMFWYRQDPGLGLRLIYFSYDVKMKEKGDIPEGYSVSREKKERFSLILESASTNQTSMYLCASSLILTGQAGELFFGEGSRLTVL.

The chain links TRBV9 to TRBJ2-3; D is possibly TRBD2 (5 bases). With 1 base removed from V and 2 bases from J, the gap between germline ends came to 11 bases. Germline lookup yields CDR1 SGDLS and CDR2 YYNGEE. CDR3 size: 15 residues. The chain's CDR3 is CASSVSPGITDTQYF. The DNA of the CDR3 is TGTGCCAGCAGCGTATCACCCGGGATCACAGATACGCAGTATTTT.

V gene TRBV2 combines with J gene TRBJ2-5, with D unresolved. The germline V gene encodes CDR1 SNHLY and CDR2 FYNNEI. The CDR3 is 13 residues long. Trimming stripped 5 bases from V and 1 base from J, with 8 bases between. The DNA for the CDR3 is TGTGCCAGCAGTAGGCGGACCCAAGAGACCCAGTACTTC. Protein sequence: CASSRRTQETQYF.

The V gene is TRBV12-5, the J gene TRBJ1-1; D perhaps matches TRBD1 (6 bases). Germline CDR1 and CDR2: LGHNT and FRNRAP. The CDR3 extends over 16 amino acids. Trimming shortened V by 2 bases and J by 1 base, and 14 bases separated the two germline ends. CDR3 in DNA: TGTGCTAGTGGTTTGACCCGGGGGCAGGGGAACACTGAAGCTTTCTTT. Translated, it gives CASGLTRGQGNTEAFF.

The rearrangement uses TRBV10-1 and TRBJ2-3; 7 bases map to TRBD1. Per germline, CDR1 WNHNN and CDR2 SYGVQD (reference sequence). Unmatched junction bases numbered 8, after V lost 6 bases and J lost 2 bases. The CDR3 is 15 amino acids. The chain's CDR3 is CASSPGGRNTDTQYF. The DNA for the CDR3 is TGCGCCAGCAGCCCAGGGGGAAGAAACACAGATACGCAGTATTTT.

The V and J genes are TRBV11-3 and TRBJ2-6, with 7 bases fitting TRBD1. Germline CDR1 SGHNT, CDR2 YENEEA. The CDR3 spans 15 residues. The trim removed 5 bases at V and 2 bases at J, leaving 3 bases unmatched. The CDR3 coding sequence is TGTGCCAGCAGCAATAGGGGGCCTGGGGCCAACGTCCTGACTTTC. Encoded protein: CASSNRGPGANVLTF.

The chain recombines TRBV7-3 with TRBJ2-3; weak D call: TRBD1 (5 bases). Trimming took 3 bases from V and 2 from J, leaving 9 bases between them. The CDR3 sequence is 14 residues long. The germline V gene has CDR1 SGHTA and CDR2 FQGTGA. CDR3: CASSFDRDTDTQYF. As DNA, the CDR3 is TGTGCCAGCAGCTTCGACAGAGACACAGATACGCAGTATTTT.